This TCR beta chain emerged from a study of OX40 agonist ivuxolimab in advanced cancers. Study-wide context: Under the entry rules, prior anti-PD-1, anti-PD-L1 or anti-CTLA-4 therapy was allowed, and 35% to 40% had some. Study-wide results and limits: Certain nonresponding patients likewise had low normalized T-cell clonal expansion.

Some clones are missing from TCRdb's copy, which holds only in-frame ones; the method was immunoSEQ multiplex PCR. The table has 40,000 or so clones, around 88% seen once. With V trimmed by 6 bases and J by 6 bases, 12 bases remained unmatched. This CDR3 spans 14 amino acids. Germline V gene lookup returns CDR1 SQVTM and CDR2 ANQGSEA. In the case of this clone: Its antigen is as yet unknown.

Patients with a history of autoimmune disease or on systemic immunosuppression were excluded. The chain recombines TRBV29-1 with TRBJ1-2; 8 nucleotides line up with TRBD1. This material consisted of CD4+ or CD8+ T cells sorted from blood, taken in a trial of the OX40 agonist ivuxolimab. This clonotype originated in an adult with an advanced solid tumor such as melanoma, head and neck, liver or kidney cancer. The CDR3 reads CSVEDRAYENGYTF. In DNA, the CDR3 is TGCAGCGTCGAGGACAGGGCATACGAGAATGGCTACACCTTC.